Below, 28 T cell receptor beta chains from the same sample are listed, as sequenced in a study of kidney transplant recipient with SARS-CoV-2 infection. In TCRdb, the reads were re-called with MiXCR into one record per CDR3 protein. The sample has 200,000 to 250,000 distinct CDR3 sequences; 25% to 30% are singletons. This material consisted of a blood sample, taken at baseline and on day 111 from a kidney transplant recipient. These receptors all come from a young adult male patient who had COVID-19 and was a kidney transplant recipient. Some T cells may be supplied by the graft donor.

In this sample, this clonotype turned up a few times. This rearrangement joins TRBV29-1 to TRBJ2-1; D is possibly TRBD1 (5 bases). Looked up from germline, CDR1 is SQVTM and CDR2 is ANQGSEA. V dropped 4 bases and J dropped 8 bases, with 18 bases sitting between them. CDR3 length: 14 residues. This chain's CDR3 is CSVARATSRDEQFF. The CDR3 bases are TGCAGCGTTGCACGTGCAACCAGCAGGGATGAGCAGTTCTTC.

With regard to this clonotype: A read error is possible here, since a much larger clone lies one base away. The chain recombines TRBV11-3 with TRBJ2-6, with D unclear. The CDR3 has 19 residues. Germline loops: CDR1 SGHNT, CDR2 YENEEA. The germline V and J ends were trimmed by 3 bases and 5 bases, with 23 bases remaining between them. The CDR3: CASSFRSRSRQRRANVLTF. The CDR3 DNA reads TGTGCCAGCAGCTTCCGGAGCCGATCTCGACAAAGACGGGCCAACGTCCTGACTTTC.

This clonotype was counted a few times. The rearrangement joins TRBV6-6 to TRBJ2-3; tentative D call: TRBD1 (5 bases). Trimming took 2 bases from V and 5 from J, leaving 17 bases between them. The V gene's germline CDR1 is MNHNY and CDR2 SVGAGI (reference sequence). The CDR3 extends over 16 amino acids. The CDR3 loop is CASSYVRAESEDTQYF. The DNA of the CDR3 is TGTGCCAGCAGTTACGTCAGGGCAGAGTCAGAAGATACGCAGTATTTT.

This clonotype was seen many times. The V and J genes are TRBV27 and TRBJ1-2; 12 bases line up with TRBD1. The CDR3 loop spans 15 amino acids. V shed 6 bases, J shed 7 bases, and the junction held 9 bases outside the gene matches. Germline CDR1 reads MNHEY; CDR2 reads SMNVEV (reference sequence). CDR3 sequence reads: CASSTTGTGGFGYTF. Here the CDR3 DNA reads TGTGCCAGCAGCACCACCGGGACAGGGGGCTTTGGCTACACCTTC.

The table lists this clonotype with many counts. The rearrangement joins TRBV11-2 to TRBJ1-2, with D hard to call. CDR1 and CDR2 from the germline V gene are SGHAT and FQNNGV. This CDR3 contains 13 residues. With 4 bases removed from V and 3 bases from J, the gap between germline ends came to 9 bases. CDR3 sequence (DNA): TGTGCCAGCAGCTCCCGGACCGACTATGGCTACACCTTC. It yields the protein CASSSRTDYGYTF.

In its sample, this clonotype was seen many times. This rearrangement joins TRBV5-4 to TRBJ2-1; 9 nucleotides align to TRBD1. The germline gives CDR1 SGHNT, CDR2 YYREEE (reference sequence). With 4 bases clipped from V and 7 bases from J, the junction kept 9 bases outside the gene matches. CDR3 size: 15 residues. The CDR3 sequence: CASSTGQGYENEQFF. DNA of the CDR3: TGTGCCAGCAGCACCGGACAGGGGTACGAAAATGAGCAGTTCTTC.

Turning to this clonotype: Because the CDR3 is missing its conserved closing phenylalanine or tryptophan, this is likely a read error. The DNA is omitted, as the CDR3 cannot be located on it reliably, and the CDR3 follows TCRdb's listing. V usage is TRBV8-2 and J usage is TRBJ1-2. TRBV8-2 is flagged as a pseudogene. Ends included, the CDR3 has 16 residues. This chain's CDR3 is CGSSIFDSRKTYGYTL.

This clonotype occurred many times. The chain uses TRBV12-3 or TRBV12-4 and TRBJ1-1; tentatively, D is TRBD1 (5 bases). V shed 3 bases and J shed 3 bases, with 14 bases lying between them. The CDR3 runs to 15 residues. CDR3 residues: CASSFWLGRDTEAFF. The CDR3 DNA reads TGTGCCAGCAGTTTTTGGTTAGGCAGGGACACTGAAGCTTTCTTT.

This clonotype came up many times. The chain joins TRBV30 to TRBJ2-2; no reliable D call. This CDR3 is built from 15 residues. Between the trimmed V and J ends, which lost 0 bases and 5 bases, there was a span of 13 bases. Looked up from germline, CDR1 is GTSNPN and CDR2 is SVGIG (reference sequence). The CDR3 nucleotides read TGTGCCTGGAGTGTACTGACTCTTCGGACCGGGGAGCTGTTTTTT. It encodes CAWSVLTLRTGELFF.

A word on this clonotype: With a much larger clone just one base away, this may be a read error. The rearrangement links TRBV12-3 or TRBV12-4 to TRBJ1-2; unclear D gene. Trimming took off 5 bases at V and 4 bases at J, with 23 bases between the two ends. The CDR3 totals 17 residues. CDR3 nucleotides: TGTGCCAGCAGTGGAATTCCCAGCCTCCGAAAGACCTATGGCTACACCTTC. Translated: CASSGIPSLRKTYGYTF.

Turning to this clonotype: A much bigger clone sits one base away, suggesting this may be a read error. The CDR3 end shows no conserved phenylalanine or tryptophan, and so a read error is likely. DNA for the CDR3: TGTGCCAGCAGTTTGAACAGGGTCAATCAGCCCCAGCATCTT. Translation: CASSLNRVNQPQHL. V gene TRBV28 combines with J gene TRBJ1-5; the D gene is possibly TRBD1 (6 bases). Trimming removed 3 bases from V and 3 bases from J, with 9 bases in between. The CDR3 is 14 amino acids. Germline loops: CDR1 MDHEN, CDR2 SYDVKM.

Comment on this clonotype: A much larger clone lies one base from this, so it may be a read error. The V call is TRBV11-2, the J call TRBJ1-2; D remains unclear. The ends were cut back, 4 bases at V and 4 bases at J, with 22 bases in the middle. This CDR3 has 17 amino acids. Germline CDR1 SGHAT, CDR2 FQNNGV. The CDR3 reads CASSCFATSRKAYGYTF. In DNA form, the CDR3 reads TGTGCCAGCAGCTGTTTCGCAACAAGCAGAAAGGCCTATGGCTACACCTTC.

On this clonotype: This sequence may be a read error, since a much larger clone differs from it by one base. CDR3 sequence (DNA): TGTGCCAGCAGGCCAGGGGTGGGTGGGGTGAGACTGTTTTTT. Amino acids: CASRPGVGGVRLFF. The chain combines TRBV28 with TRBJ1-4, with D possibly matching TRBD1 (6 bases). From germline, CDR1 is MDHEN and CDR2 SYDVKM. V lost 6 bases, J lost 13 bases, and 21 bases lay in between. The length of the CDR3 is 14 residues.

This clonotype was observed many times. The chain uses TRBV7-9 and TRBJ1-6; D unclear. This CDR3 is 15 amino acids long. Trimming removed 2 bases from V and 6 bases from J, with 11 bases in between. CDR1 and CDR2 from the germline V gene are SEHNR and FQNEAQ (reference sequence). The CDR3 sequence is CASSLQDGINSPLHF. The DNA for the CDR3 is TGTGCCAGCAGCTTACAGGACGGAATTAATTCACCCCTCCACTTT.

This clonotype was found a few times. CDR3: CASSVYTSGANVLTF. As DNA, the CDR3 is TGTGCCAGCAGCGTATATACCTCTGGGGCCAACGTCCTGACTTTC. The V gene is TRBV6-5, the J gene TRBJ2-6; D remains ambiguous. CDR1 MNHEY and CDR2 SVGAGI come from the germline V gene. The CDR3 has 15 residues. The V end was cut by 6 bases, the J end by 0 bases, with 9 bases between.

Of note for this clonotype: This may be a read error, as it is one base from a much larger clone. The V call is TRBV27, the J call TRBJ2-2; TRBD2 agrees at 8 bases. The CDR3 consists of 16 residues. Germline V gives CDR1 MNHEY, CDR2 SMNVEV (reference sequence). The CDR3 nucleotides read TGTGCCAGCAGCGTACTGGGACTAGGGGGTACCGGGGAGCTGTCTTTT. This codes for CASSVLGLGGTGELSF.

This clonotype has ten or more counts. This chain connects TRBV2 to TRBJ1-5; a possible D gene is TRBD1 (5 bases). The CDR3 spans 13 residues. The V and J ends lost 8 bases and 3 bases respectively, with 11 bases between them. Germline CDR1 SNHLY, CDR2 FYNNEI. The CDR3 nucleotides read TGTGCCAGCTCGGCACAGGCCAATCAGCCCCAGCATTTT. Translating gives CASSAQANQPQHF.

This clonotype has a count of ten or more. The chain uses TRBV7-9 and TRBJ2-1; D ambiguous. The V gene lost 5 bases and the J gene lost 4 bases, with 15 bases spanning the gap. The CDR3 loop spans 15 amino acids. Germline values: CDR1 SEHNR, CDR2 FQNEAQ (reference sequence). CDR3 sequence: CASSLARESYNEQFF. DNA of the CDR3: TGTGCCAGCAGCCTCGCCCGAGAATCATACAATGAGCAGTTCTTC.

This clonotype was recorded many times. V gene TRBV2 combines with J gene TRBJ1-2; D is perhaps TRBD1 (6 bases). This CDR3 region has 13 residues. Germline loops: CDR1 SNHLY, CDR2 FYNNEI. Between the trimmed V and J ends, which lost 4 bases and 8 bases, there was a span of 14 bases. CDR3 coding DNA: TGTGCCAGCAGTGGGCAGGGGATAGGCGGCTACACCTTC. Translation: CASSGQGIGGYTF.

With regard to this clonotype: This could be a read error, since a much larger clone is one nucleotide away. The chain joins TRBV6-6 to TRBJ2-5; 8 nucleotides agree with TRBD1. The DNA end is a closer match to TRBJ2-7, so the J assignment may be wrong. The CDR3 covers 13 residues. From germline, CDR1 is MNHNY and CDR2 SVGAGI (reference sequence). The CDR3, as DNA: TGTGCCAGCAGCCGGACAGGGCAAGGCGAGCAGTACTTC. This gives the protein CASSRTGQGEQYF.

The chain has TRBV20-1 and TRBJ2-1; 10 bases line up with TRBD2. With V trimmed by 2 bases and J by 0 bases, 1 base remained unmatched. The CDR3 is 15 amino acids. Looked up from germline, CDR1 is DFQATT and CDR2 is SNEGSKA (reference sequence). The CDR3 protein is CSARLAGDSYNEQFF. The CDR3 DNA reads TGCAGTGCTAGACTAGCGGGAGACTCCTACAATGAGCAGTTCTTC.

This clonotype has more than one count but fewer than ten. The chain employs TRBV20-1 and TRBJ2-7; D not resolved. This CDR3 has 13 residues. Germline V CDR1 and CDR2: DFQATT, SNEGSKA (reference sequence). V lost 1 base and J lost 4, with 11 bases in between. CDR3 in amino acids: CSARARASYEQYF. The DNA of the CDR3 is TGCAGTGCTAGAGCCCGGGCCTCTTACGAGCAGTACTTC.

In nucleotides, the CDR3 is TGTGCCAGCAGCGCACAGGGGCAAGGACTAGCGGGAGAGTCCGATACGCAGTATTTT. It codes for CASSAQGQGLAGESDTQYF. The rearrangement uses TRBV9 and TRBJ2-3; 13 bases are a match to TRBD2. CDR1 is SGDLS and CDR2 is YYNGEE in the germline V gene. The length of the CDR3 is 19 residues. V lost 3 bases, J lost 6 bases, and 16 bases stayed unmatched.

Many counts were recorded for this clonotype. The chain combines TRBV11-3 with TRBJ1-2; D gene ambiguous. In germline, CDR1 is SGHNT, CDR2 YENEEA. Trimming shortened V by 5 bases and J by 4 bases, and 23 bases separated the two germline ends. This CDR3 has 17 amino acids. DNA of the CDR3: TGTGCCAGCAGCGTAGTTTACGATCTCGGAAAGACCTATGGCTACACCTTC. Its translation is CASSVVYDLGKTYGYTF.

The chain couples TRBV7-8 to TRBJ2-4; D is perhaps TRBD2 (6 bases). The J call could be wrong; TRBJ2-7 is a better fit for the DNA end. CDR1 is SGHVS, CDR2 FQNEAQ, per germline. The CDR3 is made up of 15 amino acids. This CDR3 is CASSSPGRGAYEQYF. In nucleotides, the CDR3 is TGTGCCAGCAGCTCCCCCGGGAGAGGCGCCTACGAGCAGTACTTC.

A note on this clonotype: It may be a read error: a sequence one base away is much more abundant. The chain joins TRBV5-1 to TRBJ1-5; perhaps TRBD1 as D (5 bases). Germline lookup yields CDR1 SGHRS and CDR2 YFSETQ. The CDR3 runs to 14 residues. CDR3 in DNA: TGCGCCAGCAGCCCCGACAGTTTCAATCAGTCCCAGCATTTT. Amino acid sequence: CASSPDSFNQSQHF.

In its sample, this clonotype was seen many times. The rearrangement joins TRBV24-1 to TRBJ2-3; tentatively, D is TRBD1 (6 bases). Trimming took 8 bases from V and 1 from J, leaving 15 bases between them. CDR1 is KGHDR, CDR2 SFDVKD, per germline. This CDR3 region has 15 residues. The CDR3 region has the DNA TGTGCCACCATGGTTCCAGGGGCGGGCACAGATACGCAGTATTTT. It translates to CATMVPGAGTDTQYF.

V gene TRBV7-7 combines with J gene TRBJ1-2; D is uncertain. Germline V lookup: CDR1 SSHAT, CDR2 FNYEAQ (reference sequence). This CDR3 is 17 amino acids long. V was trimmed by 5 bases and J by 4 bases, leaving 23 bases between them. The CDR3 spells CASSKSSKCRKTYGYTF. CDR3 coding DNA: TGTGCCAGCAGCAAAAGCTCTAAGTGCCGAAAGACCTATGGCTACACCTTC. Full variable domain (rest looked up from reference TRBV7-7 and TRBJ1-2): GAGVSQSPRYKVTKRGQDVTLRCDPISSHATLYWYQQALGQGPEFLTYFNYEAQPDKSGLPSDRFSAERPEGSISTLTIQRTEQRDSAMYRCASSKSSKCRKTYGYTFGSGTRLTVV.